The 30 T cell receptor beta chains listed next were all sequenced from one sample in a study of blood T cell repertoires in COVID-19. The method was immunoSEQ multiplex PCR; TCRdb's version includes in-frame clones alone and lacks a portion of them. The data hold some 350,000 clones, with roughly 89% observed a single time. Specimen: peripheral blood. The origin of the receptors is a man between 18 and 35 years old with active or convalescent COVID-19.

This clone was seen only a few times. The chain combines TRBV28 with TRBJ2-2, with 11 bases matching TRBD2. The CDR3 extends over 16 amino acids. From germline, CDR1 is MDHEN and CDR2 SYDVKM. The trim removed 7 bases at V and 3 bases at J, leaving 7 bases unmatched. Written as DNA, the CDR3 is TGTGCCAGCACCGGTAGCGGGGGGGAGCACACCGGGGAGCTGTTTTTT. Its translation: CASTGSGGEHTGELFF.

This clone was picked up a small number of times. The chain joins TRBV28 to TRBJ2-7, with D possibly matching TRBD2 (6 bases). CDR1 and CDR2 from the germline V gene are MDHEN and SYDVKM. There are 11 residues in the CDR3. Trimming removed 8 bases from V and 4 bases from J, with 9 bases in between. The CDR3 reads CASHGGYEQYF. The DNA of the CDR3 is TGTGCCAGCCATGGGGGGTACGAGCAGTACTTC.

V and J are TRBV15 and TRBJ1-4; 9 bases match TRBD1. V shed 4 bases, J shed 2 bases, and the junction held 14 bases outside the gene matches. The CDR3 length is 19 residues. CDR1 LNHNV and CDR2 YYDKDF come from the germline V gene (reference sequence). CDR3 region: CATSKRGGTGLVTNEKLFF. In DNA, the CDR3 is TGTGCCACCAGCAAAAGAGGAGGGACAGGGCTAGTTACTAATGAAAAACTGTTTTTT.

This rearrangement joins TRBV12-3 or TRBV12-4 to TRBJ1-2; the D is unclear. The CDR3 extends over 12 amino acids. Trimming took 4 bases from V and 6 from J, leaving 9 bases between them. The CDR3 coding sequence is TGTGCCAGCAGTTCTCGTAGAAATGGCTACACCTTC. Its protein is CASSSRRNGYTF.

This chain links TRBV3-1 (or the pseudogene TRBV3-2) with TRBJ2-7; D may be TRBD2 (6 bases). The germline CDR1 and CDR2 sequences are LGHDT and YNNKEL (reference sequence). The ends were cut back, 5 bases at V and 5 bases at J, with 19 bases in the middle. This CDR3 has 15 residues. The chain's CDR3 is CASSVRDFPAHEQYF. The DNA of the CDR3 is TGTGCCAGCAGCGTACGGGACTTCCCTGCCCACGAGCAGTACTTC.

Note on this clone: One junction end does not reproduce the germline sequence, and a read error may be involved. The chain carries TRBV7-2 and TRBJ2-6; tentatively, D is TRBD1 (5 bases). Germline lookup yields CDR1 SGHTA and CDR2 FQGNSA. The CDR3 is 15 amino acids. In DNA, the CDR3 is TGTGCCAGCAGCTTAGGGGTACATGGGGCCAACGTGCTGACTTTC. This translates into CASSLGVHGANVLTF.

This chain connects TRBV18 to TRBJ2-7; tentatively, D is TRBD1 (5 bases). There are 16 residues in the CDR3. Trimming left V 0 bases short and J 3 bases short, with 15 bases between. Germline V gene sequence: CDR1 KGHSH, CDR2 LQKENI. CDR3 residues: CASSPPIQGSIYEQYF. The CDR3 nucleotides read TGTGCCAGCTCACCACCTATTCAGGGCAGTATCTACGAGCAGTACTTC.

This clone appeared once. The CDR3 DNA follows: TGTGCCAGCAGCCTAAGTCTGGACAGTAGGGGCTACACCTTC. This translates into CASSLSLDSRGYTF. This sequence joins TRBV3-1 (or the pseudogene TRBV3-2) and TRBJ1-2; maybe TRBD1 (6 bases). Germline CDR1 is LGHDT and CDR2 is YNNKEL (reference sequence). The CDR3 runs to 14 residues. Trimming removed 4 bases from V and 8 bases from J, with 17 bases in between.

The rearrangement joins TRBV27 to TRBJ1-3, with D unresolved. CDR3 length equals 17 residues. Germline V CDR1 and CDR2: MNHEY, SMNVEV (reference sequence). V gave up 0 bases and J gave up 2 bases, with 14 bases separating them. The CDR3 region has the DNA TGTGCCAGCAGTTTATCGGGAGGGAATTTCCCTGGAAACACCATATATTTT. It yields the protein CASSLSGGNFPGNTIYF.

The rearrangement links TRBV2 to TRBJ2-3; no clear D. The CDR3 has 15 amino acids. Germline lookup yields CDR1 SNHLY and CDR2 FYNNEI. Deletions cut 6 bases from V and 2 bases from J, with 15 bases between. CDR3 sequence (DNA): TGTGCCAGCAGCCCCGGTGCGCGCGTCACAGATACGCAGTATTTT. Its protein product is CASSPGARVTDTQYF. Using reference TRBV2 and TRBJ2-3 for the parts outside the CDR3, the full variable domain is EPEVTQTPSHQVTQMGQEVILRCVPISNHLYFYWYRQILGQKVEFLVSFYNNEISEKSEIFDDQFSVERPDGSNFTLKIRSTKLEDSAMYFCASSPGARVTDTQYFGPGTRLTVL.

The chain couples TRBV7-3 to TRBJ2-3, with 7 bases fitting TRBD2. V lost 6 bases to trimming and J lost 7 bases; unmatched junction nucleotides: 7. The CDR3 runs 13 residues. In germline, CDR1 is SGHTA, CDR2 FQGTGA. CDR3 in amino acids: CASRQTSSNTQYF. CDR3 nucleotides: TGTGCCAGCAGACAGACTAGCTCTAATACGCAGTATTTT. The entire variable domain, with the rest obtained from reference TRBV7-3 and TRBJ2-3, is as follows: GAGVSQTPSNKVTEKGKYVELRCDPISGHTALYWYRQSLGQGPEFLIYFQGTGAADDSGLPNDRFFAVRPEGSVSTLKIQRTERGDSAVYLCASRQTSSNTQYFGPGTRLTVL.

V gene TRBV27 combines with J gene TRBJ2-7; tentative D call: TRBD2 (6 bases). V lost 5 bases, J lost 3 bases, and 20 bases lay in between. The length of the CDR3 is 16 residues. Germline V gene data show CDR1 as MNHEY and CDR2 as SMNVEV (reference sequence). Written as DNA, the CDR3 is TGTGCCAGCAGTCCAAGGGGACTCCAAATCCACTACGAGCAGTACTTC. Protein sequence: CASSPRGLQIHYEQYF.

In this sample, this clone turned up a few times. The chain carries TRBV6-2 or TRBV6-3 and TRBJ1-5, with D perhaps matching TRBD1 (5 bases). Germline assignment: CDR1 MNHEY and CDR2 SVGEGT. With 2 bases removed from V and 9 bases from J, the gap between germline ends came to 8 bases. The CDR3 sequence is 12 residues long. CDR3 loop: CASSYPGGPQHF. The CDR3 coding sequence is TGTGCCAGCAGTTACCCGGGGGGGCCCCAGCATTTT.

This clone has just one count. The chain has TRBV4-1 and TRBJ2-3; 8 bases line up with TRBD2. V was pared by 4 bases and J by 4 bases, with 7 bases of the junction left unmatched. This CDR3 contains 15 residues. Germline CDR1 reads MGHRA; CDR2 reads YSYEKL. The CDR3 DNA is TGCGCCAGCAGCCCGCCGGGACTAGGAGCAGATACGCAGTATTTT. As protein: CASSPPGLGADTQYF.

The V call is TRBV27, the J call TRBJ1-2; tentative D call: TRBD1 (5 bases). V was shortened by 5 bases and J by 7 bases, with 14 bases between the two germline ends. Germline lookup yields CDR1 MNHEY and CDR2 SMNVEV (reference sequence). This CDR3 region has 13 residues. The CDR3 loop reads CASSPRGDLGYTF. The CDR3 DNA follows: TGTGCCAGCAGTCCCCGGGGGGACCTTGGCTACACCTTC.

This chain connects TRBV5-4 to TRBJ1-4, with 7 bases identical to TRBD1. Germline CDR1 and CDR2: SGHNT and YYREEE (reference sequence). This CDR3 comprises 16 residues. V dropped 4 bases and J dropped 0; count of bases not matched to a gene: 6. CDR3 sequence (DNA): TGTGCCAGCAGCCGGGACAGATCGGCAACTAATGAAAAACTGTTTTTT. Translation gives CASSRDRSATNEKLFF.

The rearrangement joins TRBV3-1 (or the pseudogene TRBV3-2) to TRBJ2-1; a weak D match, TRBD2 (6 bases). This CDR3 is 14 amino acids long. V lost 5 bases to trimming and J lost 4 bases, with 12 bases between them. In germline, CDR1 is LGHDT, CDR2 YNNKEL (reference sequence). The CDR3 is CASSSWGEYNEQFF. The CDR3 DNA reads as TGTGCCAGCAGCAGCTGGGGGGAGTACAATGAGCAGTTCTTC.

As for this clone: The junction departs from the called germline gene at one end, perhaps through a read error. Here the CDR3 reads CASSARDRSSGANVLTF. DNA for the CDR3: TGTGCCAGCAGTGCCCGGGACAGGTCTTCTGGGGCCAACGTGCTGACTTTC. The genes are TRBV6-2 or TRBV6-3 and TRBJ2-6; TRBD1 matches 8 bases. The germline V gene encodes CDR1 MNHEY and CDR2 SVGEGT. The CDR3 consists of 17 residues.

J is TRBJ1-5 and V is TRBV28; 9 bases map to TRBD1. This CDR3 spans 14 amino acids. Germline CDR1 is MDHEN and CDR2 is SYDVKM. The V segment lost 6 bases and the J segment 5 bases; nucleotides outside the gene matches: 5. CDR3 amino acids: CASSQDRGDQPQHF. As DNA, the CDR3 is TGTGCCAGCAGCCAGGACAGGGGAGATCAGCCCCAGCATTTT.

The rearrangement uses TRBV7-9 and TRBJ2-2, with D possibly TRBD1 on 6 matching bases. The CDR3 consists of 17 residues. CDR1 is SEHNR, CDR2 FQNEAQ, per germline (reference sequence). Trimming removed 5 bases at V and 5 bases at J, with 21 bases between. CDR3 amino acids: CASSRGEQGAKTGELFF. In DNA form, the CDR3 reads TGTGCCAGCAGCAGAGGGGAACAGGGTGCAAAAACCGGGGAGCTGTTTTTT. The full variable domain, in which reference TRBV7-9 and TRBJ2-2 provide the parts outside the CDR3, is DTGVSQNPRHKITKRGQNVTFRCDPISEHNRLYWYRQTLGQGPEFLTYFQNEAQLEKSRLLSDRFSAERPKGSFSTLEIQRTEQGDSAMYLCASSRGEQGAKTGELFFGEGSRLTVL.

About this clone: This same CDR3 is encoded by further DNA sequences in the sample. The chain recombines TRBV18 with TRBJ2-7; possible D gene TRBD1, 6 bases. CDR3 length: 12 residues. Germline CDR1 KGHSH, CDR2 LQKENI. The V end lost 1 base, the J end lost 5 bases, and 6 bases lay between the germline ends. The CDR3 coding sequence is TGTGCCAGCTCACCACACAGGGACGAGCAGTACTTC. Its protein is CASSPHRDEQYF.

The table lists this clone with a few counts. Written as DNA, the CDR3 is TGTGCCAGCTCACCACCGGAGCGGCGGAATGAGCAGTTCTTC. Translated: CASSPPERRNEQFF. The chain couples TRBV18 to TRBJ2-1; tentatively, D is TRBD2 (5 bases). Per the germline V gene, CDR1 is KGHSH and CDR2 is LQKENI. This CDR3 region has 14 residues. V was cut by 0 bases and J by 7 bases, with 10 bases left in between.

The V and J genes are TRBV5-1 and TRBJ2-3; TRBD2 is a possible D gene (5 bases). The CDR3 totals 16 residues. CDR1 and CDR2 from the germline V gene are SGHRS and YFSETQ. The germline V and J ends were trimmed by 3 bases and 1 base, with 15 bases remaining between them. CDR3 amino acids: CASSSIASAGTDTQYF. CDR3 bases: TGCGCCAGCAGCTCCATAGCGTCAGCGGGCACAGATACGCAGTATTTT.

V gene TRBV24-1 combines with J gene TRBJ1-2; maybe TRBD1 (6 bases). The CDR3 consists of 13 residues. Germline CDR1 and CDR2: KGHDR and SFDVKD. V was shortened by 10 bases and J by 4 bases, with 15 bases between the two germline ends. CDR3 sequence (DNA): TGTGCCACGCAGGACAGTTTGGGCTATGGCTACACCTTC. Its translation is CATQDSLGYGYTF.

The chain couples TRBV7-3 to TRBJ2-1; 10 bases map to TRBD2. Germline lookup yields CDR1 SGHTA and CDR2 FQGTGA. This CDR3 spans 15 amino acids. J was trimmed by 7 bases and V by 6 bases; bases with no gene match: 9. CDR3 loop: CASRPTLAGANEQFF. CDR3 sequence (DNA): TGTGCCAGCAGACCCACCCTAGCGGGAGCTAATGAGCAGTTCTTC.

The rearrangement links TRBV7-2 to TRBJ1-5, with TRBD1 identical over 8 bases. The CDR3 length is 14 residues. Per germline, CDR1 SGHTA and CDR2 FQGNSA. J was trimmed by 5 bases and V by 3 bases; bases with no gene match: 3. DNA for the CDR3: TGTGCCAGCAGCTTCACAGGGGGAGATCAGCCCCAGCATTTT. This translates into CASSFTGGDQPQHF.

This clone was recorded only once. Additional DNA sequences in this sample encode the identical CDR3. V and J are TRBV18 and TRBJ1-6; no clear D gene. V was cut by 3 bases and J by 6 bases, with 6 bases left in between. The CDR3 has 13 residues. Germline assignment: CDR1 KGHSH and CDR2 LQKENI. Written as DNA, the CDR3 is TGTGCCAGCTCACCTGAAGCTAATTCACCCCTCCACTTT. This translates into CASSPEANSPLHF.

This chain connects TRBV5-5 to TRBJ1-2; 7 bases line up with TRBD1. CDR3 size: 16 residues. Germline CDR1 is SGHKS and CDR2 is YYEKEE (reference sequence). V dropped 4 bases and J dropped 8; count of bases not matched to a gene: 17. CDR3 in amino acids: CASSAGTAYRSYGYTF. The CDR3 DNA reads as TGTGCCAGCAGCGCCGGGACAGCCTATAGATCCTACGGCTACACCTTC.

This clone was picked up a small number of times. This chain connects TRBV7-8 to TRBJ2-4, with a weak D call TRBD2 (6 bases). The CDR3 spans 14 residues. The V gene lost 5 bases and the J gene lost 3 bases, with 11 bases spanning the gap. Germline CDR1 is SGHVS and CDR2 is FQNEAQ. The CDR3 here is CASSDVGGKNIQYF. In nucleotides, the CDR3 is TGTGCCAGCAGCGACGTCGGGGGCAAAAACATTCAGTACTTC.

This clone was observed a handful of times. This sequence joins TRBV2 and TRBJ1-2; D might be TRBD1 (5 bases). The CDR3 covers 13 residues. Per germline, CDR1 SNHLY and CDR2 FYNNEI. Trimming shortened V by 6 bases and J by 8 bases, and 16 bases separated the two germline ends. CDR3: CASRGRDVAGYTF. CDR3 coding DNA: TGTGCCAGCAGGGGGCGGGACGTAGCCGGCTACACCTTC.